What follows are 28 T cell receptor beta chains derived from one specimen sequenced in a study of T cells in Graves' hyperthyroidism and ophthalmopathy. The source material, RNA transcripts, was used to amplify TCR beta CDR3 regions. TCR CDR3 regions were first amplified by RT-PCR with HTBI primers. MiXCR, run by TCRdb on the multiplex PCR reads, gives a single entry per CDR3 protein. The table lists 700,000 to 950,000 distinct CDR3 sequences, 35% of them singletons. The material sequenced was blood. Receptors originate from a woman aged 40 to 50 with Graves' hyperthyroidism.

Many counts were recorded for this clonotype. V gene TRBV2 combines with J gene TRBJ2-5; 7 nucleotides agree with TRBD1. The CDR3 sequence is 16 residues long. J gave up 5 bases and V 11 bases, and 20 bases lay outside the gene matches. The V gene's germline CDR1 is SNHLY and CDR2 FYNNEI. The CDR3: CAVTGSEGAGGETQYF. CDR3 sequence (DNA): TGTGCCGTTACCGGGTCTGAGGGGGCCGGTGGGGAGACCCAGTACTTC. The complete variable domain, with remaining parts taken from reference TRBV2 and TRBJ2-5, reads EPEVTQTPSHQVTQMGQEVILRCVPISNHLYFYWYRQILGQKVEFLVSFYNNEISEKSEIFDDQFSVERPDGSNFTLKIRSTKLEDSAMYFCAVTGSEGAGGETQYFGPGTRLLVL.

This chain connects TRBV6-5 to TRBJ1-2, with D possibly matching TRBD1 (6 bases). Trimming stripped 0 bases from V and 6 bases from J, with 23 bases between. The germline gives CDR1 MNHEY, CDR2 SVGAGI. This CDR3 has 18 amino acids. As DNA, the CDR3 is TGTGCCAGCAGTTACTCGCGATGGGGGGCAGGCGCAACCAATGGCTACACCTTC. The encoded protein is CASSYSRWGAGATNGYTF.

This clonotype was detected only a few times. V is TRBV28 and J is TRBJ1-2, with a tentative D call TRBD1 (5 bases). Germline-derived CDR1 and CDR2 are MDHEN and SYDVKM. V lost 3 bases, J lost 9 bases, and 14 bases lay in between. The CDR3 is 13 amino acids. Here the CDR3 DNA reads TGTGCCAGCAGTTTCGGACGGGCAGGGAGCTACACCTTC. Amino acids: CASSFGRAGSYTF.

There are many counts of this clonotype. The chain carries TRBV20-1 and TRBJ1-5; no clear D. Germline CDR1 is DFQATT and CDR2 is SNEGSKA (reference sequence). This CDR3 comprises 13 residues. V was shortened by 5 bases and J by 3 bases, with 11 bases between the two germline ends. The CDR3 region has the DNA TGCAGTGCTGCCGACTTTTTCAATCAGCCCCAGCATTTT. Encoded protein: CSAADFFNQPQHF.

The chain employs TRBV6-5 and TRBJ2-7; TRBD1 matches at 9 bases. This CDR3 comprises 14 residues. The V and J ends lost 5 bases and 5 bases, in that order; junction bases with no gene match: 7. Germline CDR1 MNHEY, CDR2 SVGAGI. The CDR3 region has the DNA TGTGCCAGCAGTCACAGGGGGCCTCGGAACGAGCAGTACTTC. Encoded protein: CASSHRGPRNEQYF.

This clonotype was observed a few times. The J gene is TRBJ1-4, the V gene TRBV11-3; tentatively, D is TRBD1 (5 bases). The length of the CDR3 is 15 residues. The V and J ends lost 4 bases and 8 bases respectively, with 17 bases between them. Per germline, CDR1 SGHNT and CDR2 YENEEA. CDR3 region: CASSSGSRAREKLFF. In nucleotides, the CDR3 is TGTGCCAGCAGCTCCGGAAGCAGGGCACGAGAAAAACTGTTTTTT. The whole variable domain, filled in from reference TRBV11-3 and TRBJ1-4, reads EAGVVQSPRYKIIEKKQPVAFWCNPISGHNTLYWYLQNLGQGPELLIRYENEEAVDDSQLPKDRFSAERLKGVDSTLKIQPAELGDSAVYLCASSSGSRAREKLFFGSGTQLSVL.

Only a few counts were recorded for this clonotype. This rearrangement joins TRBV5-4 to TRBJ2-7, with TRBD1 identical over 9 bases. The CDR3 is 14 residues long. J was trimmed by 5 bases and V by 4 bases; bases with no gene match: 7. CDR1 SGHNT and CDR2 YYREEE come from the germline V gene (reference sequence). The CDR3 nucleotides read TGTGCCAGCAGCCGTCCCGGGACAGGGAACGAGCAGTACTTC. This translates into CASSRPGTGNEQYF.

This clonotype was seen at least ten times. V gene TRBV25-1 combines with J gene TRBJ1-2; tentative D call: TRBD1 (5 bases). Germline V gene sequence: CDR1 MGHDK, CDR2 SYGVNS. Trimming removed 3 bases from V and 3 bases from J, with 11 bases in between. This CDR3 contains 14 residues. The CDR3 DNA follows: TGTGCCAGCAGTGACCACCGGGACCACTATGGCTACACCTTC. It translates to CASSDHRDHYGYTF.

V and J are TRBV7-2 and TRBJ1-6; 7 bases align to TRBD1. V lost 0 bases, J lost 7 bases, and 6 bases stayed unmatched. The CDR3 extends over 16 amino acids. Germline values: CDR1 SGHTA, CDR2 FQGNSA. CDR3 nucleotide sequence: TGTGCCAGCAGCTTAGCGCGAGGGACAGAGAATTCACCCCTCCACTTT. Its translation: CASSLARGTENSPLHF. Full variable domain (remainder filled in from reference TRBV7-2 and TRBJ1-6): GAGVSQSPSNKVTEKGKDVELRCDPISGHTALYWYRQSLGQGLEFLIYFQGNSAPDKSGLPSDRFSAERTGGSVSTLTIQRTQQEDSAVYLCASSLARGTENSPLHFGNGTRLTVT.

This clonotype was picked up many times. V gene TRBV7-6 combines with J gene TRBJ1-1; TRBD1 might be the D (5 bases). Germline-derived CDR1 and CDR2 are SGHVS and FNYEAQ. There are 16 residues in the CDR3. Between the trimmed V and J ends, which lost 6 bases and 2 bases, there was a span of 19 bases. Here the CDR3 reads CASSLTGPTVNTEAFF. The CDR3 region has the DNA TGTGCCAGCAGTTTGACGGGACCGACGGTAAACACTGAAGCTTTCTTT.

The chain combines TRBV12-3 or TRBV12-4 with TRBJ2-7; D ambiguous. Trimming took 6 bases from V and 3 from J, leaving 12 bases between them. The CDR3 covers 13 residues. The CDR3 is CASSPGPFYEQYF. CDR3 DNA sequence: TGTGCCAGCAGCCCCGGCCCTTTCTACGAGCAGTACTTC.

Ten or more counts support this clonotype. CDR3 in DNA: TGCAGTGCGAAGGGCAGCCTTAATTCACCCCTCCACTTT. This gives the protein CSAKGSLNSPLHF. The chain links TRBV20-1 to TRBJ1-6; D call uncertain. Germline V gene data show CDR1 as DFQATT and CDR2 as SNEGSKA (reference sequence). The CDR3 spans 13 residues. V lost 6 bases and J 6 bases, leaving 12 bases between the germline ends.

Remarks on this clonotype: The junction differs from germline at one of its ends, possibly a read error. The chain uses TRBV2 and TRBJ1-4; D is undetermined. In germline, CDR1 is SNHLY, CDR2 FYNNEI. This CDR3 contains 14 residues. The chain's CDR3 is CASSETKVGEKLFF. CDR3 DNA sequence: TGTGCCAGCAGTGAAACCAAGGTTGGGGAAAAACTGTTCTTT.

There are a few counts of this clonotype. The genes are TRBV29-1 and TRBJ1-5; D perhaps matches TRBD1 (5 bases). CDR1 SQVTM and CDR2 ANQGSEA come from the germline V gene. The CDR3 length is 13 residues. The V gene lost 4 bases and the J gene lost 7 bases, with 14 bases spanning the gap. The CDR3 here is CSVVSGIGQPQHF. CDR3 bases: TGCAGCGTTGTTTCAGGGATTGGACAGCCCCAGCATTTT.

The J gene is TRBJ1-3, the V gene TRBV4-3; TRBD1 matches at 7 bases. The germline gives CDR1 LGHNA, CDR2 YSLEER. V shed 0 bases, J shed 4 bases, and the junction held 6 bases outside the gene matches. This CDR3 has 16 amino acids. As DNA, the CDR3 is TGCGCCAGCAGCCAAGATTACAGGGGACCCGGAAACACCATATATTTT. It encodes CASSQDYRGPGNTIYF.

This clonotype was picked up a small number of times. The rearrangement joins TRBV7-2 to TRBJ2-5, with D perhaps matching TRBD2 (5 bases). CDR1 and CDR2 (germline): SGHTA, FQGNSA. CDR3 length equals 15 residues. Between the trimmed V and J ends, which lost 5 bases and 5 bases, there was a span of 18 bases. CDR3 DNA: TGTGCCAGCAGCGTGGGCCTTACGGGATCGGAGACCCAGTACTTC. Amino acids: CASSVGLTGSETQYF.

This clonotype showed up many times. The chain links TRBV2 to TRBJ2-5, with D possibly matching TRBD2 (6 bases). V lost 7 bases and J 4 bases, leaving 13 bases between the germline ends. From germline, CDR1 is SNHLY and CDR2 FYNNEI. This CDR3 region has 13 residues. In DNA, the CDR3 is TGTGCCAGCAATCGGGGGTGGCCAGAGACCCAGTACTTC. Translated: CASNRGWPETQYF.

V and J are TRBV4-3 and TRBJ2-7; the match to TRBD1 covers 9 bases. CDR1 and CDR2 from the germline V gene are LGHNA and YSLEER. The junction had 6 bases not matched to a gene; V was cut back by 3 bases and J by 6 bases. The CDR3 has 14 residues. The CDR3 reads CASSHGTGWREQYF. Written as DNA, the CDR3 is TGCGCCAGCAGCCACGGGACAGGGTGGCGCGAGCAGTACTTC.

This clonotype was counted at least ten times. The chain employs TRBV7-2 and TRBJ2-7; weak D call: TRBD1 (6 bases). V lost 5 bases and J lost 3, with 14 bases in between. Germline CDR1 reads SGHTA; CDR2 reads FQGNSA. The CDR3 sequence is 14 residues long. The CDR3 reads CASSLGTRNYEQYF. CDR3 in DNA: TGTGCCAGCAGCCTCGGGACAAGAAACTACGAGCAGTACTTC.

Concerning this clonotype itself: A read error is possible here, since a much larger clone lies one base away. The genes are TRBV25-1 and TRBJ1-3; the D is unclear. From germline, CDR1 is MGHDK and CDR2 SYGVNS. The CDR3 sequence is 12 residues long. With 5 bases removed from V and 8 bases from J, the gap between germline ends came to 10 bases. CDR3 region: CASSQDRDTIYF. For the CDR3, the DNA is TGTGCCAGCAGTCAGGACCGAGACACCATATATTTT.

In its sample, this clonotype was seen many times. The CDR3 sequence is CASSFFVGETGANVLTF. As DNA, the CDR3 is TGTGCCAGCAGCTTCTTTGTCGGGGAGACCGGGGCCAACGTCCTGACTTTC. The chain carries TRBV5-8 and TRBJ2-6; D perhaps matches TRBD2 (5 bases). With 2 bases removed from V and 4 bases from J, the gap between germline ends came to 16 bases. The CDR3 consists of 17 residues. CDR1 and CDR2 from the germline V gene are SGHTS and YDEGEE.

This sequence joins TRBV2 and TRBJ1-5; 11 bases are a match to TRBD1. Looked up from germline, CDR1 is SNHLY and CDR2 is FYNNEI. This CDR3 has 16 residues. V lost 6 bases and J lost 6; bases outside the gene matches: 10. As DNA, the CDR3 is TGTGCCAGCAGCCCCGTTGGGGGACAGGGGGGTCAGCCCCAGCATTTT. The encoded protein is CASSPVGGQGGQPQHF.

About this clonotype itself: The junction does not match germline at one end; this may be a read error. The chain uses TRBV10-3 and TRBJ1-2, with TRBD1 identical over 10 bases. Germline CDR1 ENHRY, CDR2 SYGVKD. The CDR3 extends over 17 amino acids. The DNA for the CDR3 is TGTGCCAGCAGTTTTTCTGGGACAGGGGCGTTATCCTATGGCTACACCTTC. This encodes CASSFSGTGALSYGYTF.

The V call is TRBV10-3, the J call TRBJ2-7; D not certain. The V end was cut by 2 bases, the J end by 5 bases, with 7 bases between. The CDR3 has 12 amino acids. Germline CDR1 is ENHRY and CDR2 is SYGVKD. The CDR3 DNA is TGTGCCATCAGTGAGACACTCAACGAGCAGTACTTC. As protein: CAISETLNEQYF.

The chain recombines TRBV12-3 or TRBV12-4 with TRBJ2-7; tentative D call: TRBD2 (5 bases). Trimming pared 3 bases from V and 2 bases from J, leaving 11 bases between. CDR3 length: 14 amino acids. This CDR3 is CASSFSSGPYEQYF. The CDR3 DNA reads TGTGCCAGCAGTTTTTCAAGCGGACCCTACGAGCAGTACTTC.

This clonotype was seen repeatedly, ten times or more. This chain connects TRBV7-6 to TRBJ1-3, with a weak D call TRBD1 (6 bases). Germline values: CDR1 SGHVS, CDR2 FNYEAQ. Trimming stripped 3 bases from V and 0 bases from J, with 12 bases between. This CDR3 comprises 16 residues. Here the CDR3 DNA reads TGTGCCAGCAGCTTCACTCAGGGGATCTCTGGAAACACCATATATTTT. Its protein product is CASSFTQGISGNTIYF.

The sample holds many counts of this clonotype. V gene TRBV7-8 combines with J gene TRBJ1-4; 8 nucleotides agree with TRBD1. The V and J ends lost 3 bases and 7 bases, in that order; junction bases with no gene match: 7. The CDR3 is 15 residues long. The germline V gene has CDR1 SGHVS and CDR2 FQNEAQ. CDR3 sequence reads: CASSFRTGWGEKLFF. The CDR3 DNA sequence: TGTGCCAGCAGCTTCCGGACAGGGTGGGGTGAAAAACTGTTTTTT.

This clonotype was counted a few times. V and J are TRBV6-5 and TRBJ2-2; D is unresolved. The CDR3 runs 17 residues. Germline V lookup: CDR1 MNHEY, CDR2 SVGAGI. V was pared by 3 bases and J by 3 bases, with 17 bases between. CDR3 loop: CASSYGWAGVHTGELFF. CDR3 bases: TGTGCCAGCAGTTATGGGTGGGCAGGAGTACACACCGGGGAGCTGTTTTTT.